This T cell receptor beta chain was identified in a study of OX40 agonist ivuxolimab in advanced cancers. Study summary: Dose-escalation patients were diagnosed with hepatocellular carcinoma, melanoma, renal cell cancer or head and neck cancer. Of the patients, three showed partial responses, one with hepatocellular carcinoma and two with cutaneous melanoma. Points from the study as a whole: Both blood CD4+ and CD8+ T cells showed clonal growth by week 6 at 0.1 to 3.0 mg/kg.

Assay: immunoSEQ multiplex PCR; the TCRdb copy retains only in-frame clones and omits some. The table lists about 58,000 clones, around four fifths of them singletons. To note about this clone: Its cognate antigen is unknown.

Germline V gene lookup returns CDR1 SGHTA and CDR2 FQGNSA. This CDR3 is 13 amino acids long. J was trimmed by 7 bases and V by 3 bases; bases with no gene match: 4. V and J are TRBV7-2 and TRBJ1-2; the match to TRBD1 covers 8 bases. The sequencing used CD4+ or CD8+ T cells sorted from blood, collected in a trial of the OX40 agonist ivuxolimab. The sequence came from an adult with an advanced solid tumor such as melanoma, head and neck, liver or kidney cancer. The CDR3 reads CASSFPQGVGYTF. The CDR3 bases are TGTGCCAGCAGCTTTCCACAGGGGGTTGGCTACACCTTC.